This T cell receptor beta chain is from a study of post-analysis software for immune sequencing data. Study conclusions and caveats: Compared against controls, patients with multiple sclerosis displayed significantly lower normalized Chao1 diversity. Comparison of patients with controls showed five or six TRBV segments more frequent in patients, TRBV5-6, TRBV5-1 and TRBV20-1 among them. By F measure, strong co-clustering occurred among samples prepared in the same batch.

In this sample, this clonotype turned up a few times. No antigen is known for it. TCR beta libraries were prepared from cDNA with unique molecular identifiers. The T cell input of roughly 0.95 to 11 million gave about half a million cDNA molecules. TCRdb processed the PCR reads anew with MiXCR; each CDR3 protein has one entry. Here the sample spans approximately 460,000 distinct CDR3 sequences, under 55% being singletons. Deletions cut 1 base from V and 5 bases from J, with 6 bases between. CDR1 and CDR2 (germline): SGHVS, FNYEAQ. The CDR3 has 12 residues. This chain links TRBV7-6 with TRBJ2-7, with D uncertain. The clonotype comes from a girl aged 10 to 17 with multiple sclerosis. Sequenced material: blood. CDR3 sequence: CASSLVGHEQYF. CDR3 bases: TGTGCCAGCAGCTTAGTAGGTCACGAGCAGTACTTC.